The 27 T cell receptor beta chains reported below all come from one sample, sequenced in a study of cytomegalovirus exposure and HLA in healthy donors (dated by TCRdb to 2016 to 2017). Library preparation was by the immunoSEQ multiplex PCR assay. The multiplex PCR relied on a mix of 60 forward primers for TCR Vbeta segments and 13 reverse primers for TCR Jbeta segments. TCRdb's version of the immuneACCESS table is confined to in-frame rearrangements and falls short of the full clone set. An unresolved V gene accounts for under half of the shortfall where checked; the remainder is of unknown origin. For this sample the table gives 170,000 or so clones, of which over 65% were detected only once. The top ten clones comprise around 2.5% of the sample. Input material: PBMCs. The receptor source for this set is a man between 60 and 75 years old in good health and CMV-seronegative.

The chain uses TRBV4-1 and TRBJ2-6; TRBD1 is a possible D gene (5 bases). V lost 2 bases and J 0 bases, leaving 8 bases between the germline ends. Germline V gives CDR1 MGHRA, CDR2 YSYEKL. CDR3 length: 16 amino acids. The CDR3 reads CASSQFDSSGANVLTF. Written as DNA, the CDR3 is TGCGCCAGCAGCCAATTCGACAGCTCTGGGGCCAACGTCCTGACTTTC.

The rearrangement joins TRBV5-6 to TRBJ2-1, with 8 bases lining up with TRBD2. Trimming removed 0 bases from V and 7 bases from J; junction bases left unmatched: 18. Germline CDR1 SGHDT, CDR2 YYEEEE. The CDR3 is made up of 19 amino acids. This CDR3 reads CASSLGVAGYGSDTNEQFF. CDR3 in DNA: TGTGCCAGCAGCTTGGGGGTAGCGGGATATGGCTCTGACACGAATGAGCAGTTCTTC.

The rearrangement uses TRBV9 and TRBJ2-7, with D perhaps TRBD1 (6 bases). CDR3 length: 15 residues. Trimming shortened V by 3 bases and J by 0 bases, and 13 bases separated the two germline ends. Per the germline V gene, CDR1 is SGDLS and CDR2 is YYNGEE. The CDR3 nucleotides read TGTGCCAGCAGCGGGCAGGACAGTAGCTCCTACGAGCAGTACTTC. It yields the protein CASSGQDSSSYEQYF.

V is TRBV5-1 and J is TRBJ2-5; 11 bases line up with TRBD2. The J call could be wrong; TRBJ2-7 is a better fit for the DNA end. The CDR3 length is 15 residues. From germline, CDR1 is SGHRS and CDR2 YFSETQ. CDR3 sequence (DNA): TGCGCCAGCAGCTTGCTGGGACTAGCGGACTTCGAGCAGTACTTC. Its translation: CASSLLGLADFEQYF.

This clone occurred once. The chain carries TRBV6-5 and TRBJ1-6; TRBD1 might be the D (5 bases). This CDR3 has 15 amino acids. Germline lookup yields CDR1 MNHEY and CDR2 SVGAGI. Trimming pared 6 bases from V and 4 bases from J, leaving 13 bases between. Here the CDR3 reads CASRMRDGYNSPLHF. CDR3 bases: TGTGCCAGCAGAATGCGGGACGGATATAATTCACCCCTCCACTTT.

The CDR3 region is CASSSQRAGANVLTF. DNA for the CDR3: TGTGCCAGCAGCTCCCAAAGAGCTGGGGCCAACGTCCTGACTTTC. This sequence joins TRBV5-8 and TRBJ2-6, with D uncertain. The CDR3 runs to 15 residues. Germline V gene data show CDR1 as SGHTS and CDR2 as YDEGEE. Trimming cost V 3 bases and J 2 bases, with 9 bases left between them.

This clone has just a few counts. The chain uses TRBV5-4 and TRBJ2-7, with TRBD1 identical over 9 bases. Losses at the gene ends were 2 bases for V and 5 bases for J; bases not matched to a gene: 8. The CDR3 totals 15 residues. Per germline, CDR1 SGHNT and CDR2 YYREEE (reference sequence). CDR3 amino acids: CASSFPGQGFHEQYF. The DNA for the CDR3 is TGTGCCAGCAGCTTCCCAGGACAGGGGTTCCACGAGCAGTACTTC.

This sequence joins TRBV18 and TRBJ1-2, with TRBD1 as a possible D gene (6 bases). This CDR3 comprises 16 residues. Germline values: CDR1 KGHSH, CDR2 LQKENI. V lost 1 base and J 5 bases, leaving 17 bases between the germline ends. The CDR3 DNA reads TGTGCCAGCTCACCACGTCAAGAAGGGGGGGCGTATGGCTACACCTTC. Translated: CASSPRQEGGAYGYTF.

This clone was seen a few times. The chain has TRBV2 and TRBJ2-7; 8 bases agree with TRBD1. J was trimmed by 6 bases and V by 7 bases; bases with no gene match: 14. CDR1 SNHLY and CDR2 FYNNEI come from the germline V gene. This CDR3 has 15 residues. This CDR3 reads CASKRGTGGRTEQYF. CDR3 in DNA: TGTGCCAGCAAACGAGGCACAGGGGGGAGGACCGAGCAGTACTTC.

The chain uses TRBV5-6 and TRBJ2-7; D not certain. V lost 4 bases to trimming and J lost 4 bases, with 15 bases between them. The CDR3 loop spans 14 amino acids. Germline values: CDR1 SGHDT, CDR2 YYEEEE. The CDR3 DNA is TGTGCCAGCAGCCCCCCTCTCACCACATACGAGCAGTACTTC. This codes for CASSPPLTTYEQYF.

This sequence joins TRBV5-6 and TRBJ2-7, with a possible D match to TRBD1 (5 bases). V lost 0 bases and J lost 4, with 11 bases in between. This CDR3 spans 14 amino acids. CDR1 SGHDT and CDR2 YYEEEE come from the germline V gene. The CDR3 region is CASSLDRLLYEQYF. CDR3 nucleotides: TGTGCCAGCAGCTTGGACAGGTTGTTGTACGAGCAGTACTTC.

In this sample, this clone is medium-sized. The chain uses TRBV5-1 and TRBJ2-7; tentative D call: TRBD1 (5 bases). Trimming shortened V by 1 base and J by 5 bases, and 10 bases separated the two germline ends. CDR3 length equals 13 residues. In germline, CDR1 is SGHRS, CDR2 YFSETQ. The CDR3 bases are TGCGCCAGCAGCTTGAATCAGGGCCACGAGCAGTACTTC. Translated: CASSLNQGHEQYF.

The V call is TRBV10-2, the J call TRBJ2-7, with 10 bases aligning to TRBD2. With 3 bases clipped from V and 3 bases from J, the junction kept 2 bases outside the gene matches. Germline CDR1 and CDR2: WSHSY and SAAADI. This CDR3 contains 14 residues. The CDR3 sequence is CASSEASGGYEQYF. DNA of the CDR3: TGCGCCAGCAGTGAAGCTAGCGGGGGCTACGAGCAGTACTTC.

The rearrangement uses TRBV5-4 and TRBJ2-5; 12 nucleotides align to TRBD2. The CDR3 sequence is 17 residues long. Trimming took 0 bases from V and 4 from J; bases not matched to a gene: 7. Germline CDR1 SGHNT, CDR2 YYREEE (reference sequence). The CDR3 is CASSLGASGRAGETQYF. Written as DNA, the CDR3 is TGTGCCAGCAGCTTGGGGGCTAGCGGGAGGGCCGGAGAGACCCAGTACTTC.

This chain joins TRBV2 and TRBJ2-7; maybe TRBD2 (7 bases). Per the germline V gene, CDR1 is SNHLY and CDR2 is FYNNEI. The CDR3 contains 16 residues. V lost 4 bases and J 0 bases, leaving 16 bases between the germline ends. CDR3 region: CASSVGGGGRSYEQYF. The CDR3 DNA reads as TGTGCCAGCAGTGTGGGAGGGGGGGGCCGCTCCTACGAGCAGTACTTC.

The CDR3 sequence is CASSGGQSYEQYF. DNA of the CDR3: TGTGCCAGCAGTGGCGGACAGTCCTACGAGCAGTACTTC. The V gene is TRBV2, the J gene TRBJ2-7; TRBD1 is a possible D gene (6 bases). Trimming pared 4 bases from V and 1 base from J, leaving 8 bases between. This CDR3 region has 13 residues. CDR1 and CDR2 from the germline V gene are SNHLY and FYNNEI.

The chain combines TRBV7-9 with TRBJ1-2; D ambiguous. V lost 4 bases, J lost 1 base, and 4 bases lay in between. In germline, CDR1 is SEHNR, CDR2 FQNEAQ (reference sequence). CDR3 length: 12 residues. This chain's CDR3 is CASSWSNYGYTF. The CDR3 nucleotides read TGTGCCAGCAGCTGGAGTAACTATGGCTACACCTTC.

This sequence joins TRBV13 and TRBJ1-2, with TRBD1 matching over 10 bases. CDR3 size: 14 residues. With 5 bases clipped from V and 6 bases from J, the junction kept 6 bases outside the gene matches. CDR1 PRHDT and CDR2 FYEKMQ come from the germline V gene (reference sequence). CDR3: CASSLRQGADGYTF. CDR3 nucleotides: TGTGCCAGCAGCCTTAGACAGGGGGCGGATGGCTACACCTTC.

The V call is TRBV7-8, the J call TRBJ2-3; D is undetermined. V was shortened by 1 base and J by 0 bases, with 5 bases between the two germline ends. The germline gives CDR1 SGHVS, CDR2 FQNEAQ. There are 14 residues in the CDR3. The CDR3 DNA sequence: TGTGCCAGCAGCTTAGTAGCTAGCACAGATACGCAGTATTTT. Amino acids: CASSLVASTDTQYF.

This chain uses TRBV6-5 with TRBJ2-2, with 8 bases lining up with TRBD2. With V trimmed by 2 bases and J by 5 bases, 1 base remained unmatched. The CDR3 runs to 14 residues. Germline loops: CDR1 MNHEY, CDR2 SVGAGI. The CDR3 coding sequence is TGTGCCAGCAGTTACGAGCGGGGGACCGGGGAGCTGTTTTTT. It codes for CASSYERGTGELFF.

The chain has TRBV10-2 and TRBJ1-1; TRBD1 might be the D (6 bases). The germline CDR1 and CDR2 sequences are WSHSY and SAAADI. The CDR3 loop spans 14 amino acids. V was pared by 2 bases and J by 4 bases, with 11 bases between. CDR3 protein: CASSEAGESTEAFF. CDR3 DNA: TGCGCCAGCAGTGAGGCAGGGGAAAGCACTGAAGCTTTCTTT.

This CDR3 is CASSHSKSSYNEQFF. The CDR3 bases are TGCGCCAGCAGCCACTCGAAGAGCTCCTACAATGAGCAGTTCTTC. The chain couples TRBV4-3 to TRBJ2-1; D is ambiguous. Deletions cut 3 bases from V and 0 bases from J, with 9 bases between. The germline V gene encodes CDR1 LGHNA and CDR2 YSLEER. This CDR3 contains 15 residues.

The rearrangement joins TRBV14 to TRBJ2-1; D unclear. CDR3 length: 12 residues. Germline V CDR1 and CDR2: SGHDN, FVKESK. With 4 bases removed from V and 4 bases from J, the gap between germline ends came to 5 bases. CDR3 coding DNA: TGTGCCAGCAGCCCCCAGTACAATGAGCAGTTCTTC. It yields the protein CASSPQYNEQFF.

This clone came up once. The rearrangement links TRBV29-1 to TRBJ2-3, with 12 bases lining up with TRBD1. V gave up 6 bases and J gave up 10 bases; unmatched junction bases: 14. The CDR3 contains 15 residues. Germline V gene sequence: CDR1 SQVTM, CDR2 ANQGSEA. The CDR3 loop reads CSVLDRDRGPSAQYF. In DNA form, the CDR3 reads TGCAGCGTCCTGGATAGGGACAGGGGGCCATCGGCGCAGTATTTT.

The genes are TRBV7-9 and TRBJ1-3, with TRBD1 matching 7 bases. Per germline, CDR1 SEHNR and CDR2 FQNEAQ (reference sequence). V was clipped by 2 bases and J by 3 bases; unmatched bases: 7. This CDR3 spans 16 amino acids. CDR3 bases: TGTGCCAGCAGCTTACCTGACAGGGAAGGTGGAAACACCATATATTTT. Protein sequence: CASSLPDREGGNTIYF.

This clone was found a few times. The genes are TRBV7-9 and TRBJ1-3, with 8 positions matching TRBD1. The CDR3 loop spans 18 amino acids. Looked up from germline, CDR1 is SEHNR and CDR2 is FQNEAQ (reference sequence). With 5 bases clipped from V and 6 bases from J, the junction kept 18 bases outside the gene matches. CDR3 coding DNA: TGTGCCAGCAGCCCCTTGCCCTTACGGGGACAGGCTAAAAACACCATATATTTT. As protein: CASSPLPLRGQAKNTIYF.

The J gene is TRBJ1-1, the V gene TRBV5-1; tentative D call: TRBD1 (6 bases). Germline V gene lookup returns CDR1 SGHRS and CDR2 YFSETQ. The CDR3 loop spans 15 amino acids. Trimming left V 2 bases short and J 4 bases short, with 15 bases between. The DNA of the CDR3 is TGCGCCAGCAGCTTCCTCGGGGAGGGGGGCACTGAAGCTTTCTTT. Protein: CASSFLGEGGTEAFF.